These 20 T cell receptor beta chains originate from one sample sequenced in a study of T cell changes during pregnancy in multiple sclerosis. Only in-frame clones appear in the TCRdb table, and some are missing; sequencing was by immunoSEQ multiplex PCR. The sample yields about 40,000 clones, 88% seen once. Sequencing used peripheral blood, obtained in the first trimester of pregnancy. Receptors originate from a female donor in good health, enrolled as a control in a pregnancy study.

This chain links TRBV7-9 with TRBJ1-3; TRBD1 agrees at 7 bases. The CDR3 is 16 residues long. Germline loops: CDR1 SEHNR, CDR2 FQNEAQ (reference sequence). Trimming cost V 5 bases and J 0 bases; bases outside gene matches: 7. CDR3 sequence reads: CASSRETGISGNTIYF. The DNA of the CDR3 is TGTGCCAGCAGCCGGGAGACAGGGATCTCTGGAAACACCATATATTTT. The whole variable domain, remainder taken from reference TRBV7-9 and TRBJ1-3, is DTGVSQNPRHKITKRGQNVTFRCDPISEHNRLYWYRQTLGQGPEFLTYFQNEAQLEKSRLLSDRFSAERPKGSFSTLEIQRTEQGDSAMYLCASSRETGISGNTIYFGEGSWLTVV.

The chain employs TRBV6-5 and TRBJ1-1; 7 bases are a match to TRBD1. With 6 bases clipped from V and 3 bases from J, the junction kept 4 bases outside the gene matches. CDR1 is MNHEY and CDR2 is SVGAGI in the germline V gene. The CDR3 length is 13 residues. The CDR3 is CASRQGRYTEAFF. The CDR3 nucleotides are TGTGCCAGCAGACAGGGGAGGTACACTGAAGCTTTCTTT.

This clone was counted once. CDR3 region: CASSLVRQETQYF. CDR3 coding DNA: TGCGCCAGCAGCTTGGTCAGGCAAGAGACCCAGTACTTC. This chain links TRBV5-1 with TRBJ2-5; no clear D. V lost 0 bases and J 2 bases, leaving 5 bases between the germline ends. CDR3 length: 13 amino acids. Germline V gene data show CDR1 as SGHRS and CDR2 as YFSETQ.

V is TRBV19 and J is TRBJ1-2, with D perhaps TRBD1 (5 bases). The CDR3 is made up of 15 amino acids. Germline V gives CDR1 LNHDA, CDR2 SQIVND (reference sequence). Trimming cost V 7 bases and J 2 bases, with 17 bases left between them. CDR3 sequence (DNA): TGTGCCAGTACGCGGGGGAGTACCCTAAACTATGGCTACACCTTC. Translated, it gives CASTRGSTLNYGYTF.

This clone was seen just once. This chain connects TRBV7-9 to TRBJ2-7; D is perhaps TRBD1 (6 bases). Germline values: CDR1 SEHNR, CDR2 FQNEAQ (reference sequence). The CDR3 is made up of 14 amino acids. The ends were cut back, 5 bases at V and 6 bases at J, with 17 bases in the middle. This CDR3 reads CASSHAWDIPEQYF. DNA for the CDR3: TGTGCCAGCAGCCATGCCTGGGACATACCCGAGCAGTACTTC.

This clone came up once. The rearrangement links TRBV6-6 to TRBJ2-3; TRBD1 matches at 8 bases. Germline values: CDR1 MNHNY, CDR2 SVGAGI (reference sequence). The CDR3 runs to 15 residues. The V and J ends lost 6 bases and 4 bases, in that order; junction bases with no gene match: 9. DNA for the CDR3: TGTGCCAGCAGGAACTCAGGGGGCTCAGCAGATACGCAGTATTTT. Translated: CASRNSGGSADTQYF.

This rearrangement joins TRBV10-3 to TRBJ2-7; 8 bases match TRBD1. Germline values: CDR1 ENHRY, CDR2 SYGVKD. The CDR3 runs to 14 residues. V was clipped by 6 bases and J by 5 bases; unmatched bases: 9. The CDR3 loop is CAISRTGSLDEQYF. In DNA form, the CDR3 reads TGTGCCATCAGCCGGACAGGGAGCCTCGACGAGCAGTACTTC.

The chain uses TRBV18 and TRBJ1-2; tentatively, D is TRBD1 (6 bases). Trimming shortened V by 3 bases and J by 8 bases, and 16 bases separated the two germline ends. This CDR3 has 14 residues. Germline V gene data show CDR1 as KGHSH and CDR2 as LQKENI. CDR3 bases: TGTGCCAGCTCACCCGGGACATCCTTGAGAGGCTACACCTTC. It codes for CASSPGTSLRGYTF.

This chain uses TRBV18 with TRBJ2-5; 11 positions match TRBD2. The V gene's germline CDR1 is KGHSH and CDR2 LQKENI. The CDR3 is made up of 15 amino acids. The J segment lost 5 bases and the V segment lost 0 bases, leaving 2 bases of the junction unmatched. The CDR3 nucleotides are TGTGCCAGCTCACCACCTAGCGGGAGGGCCGAGACCCAGTACTTC. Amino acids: CASSPPSGRAETQYF.

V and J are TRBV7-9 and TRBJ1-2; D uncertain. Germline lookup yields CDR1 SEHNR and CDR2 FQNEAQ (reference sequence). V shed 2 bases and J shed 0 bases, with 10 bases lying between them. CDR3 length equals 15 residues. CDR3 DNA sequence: TGTGCCAGCAGCTTATCCGGGAGGGCTAACTATGGCTACACCTTC. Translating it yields CASSLSGRANYGYTF.

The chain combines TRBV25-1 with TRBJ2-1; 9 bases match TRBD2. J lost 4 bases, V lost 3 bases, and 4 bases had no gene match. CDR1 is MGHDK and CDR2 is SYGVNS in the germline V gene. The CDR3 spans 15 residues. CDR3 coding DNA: TGTGCCAGCAGTGATTGGACTAGCGTATACAATGAGCAGTTCTTC. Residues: CASSDWTSVYNEQFF.

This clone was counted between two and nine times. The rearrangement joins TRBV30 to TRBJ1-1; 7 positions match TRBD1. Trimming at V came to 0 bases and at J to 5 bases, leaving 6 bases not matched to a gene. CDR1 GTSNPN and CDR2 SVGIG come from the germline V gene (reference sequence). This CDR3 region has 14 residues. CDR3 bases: TGTGCCTGGAGTGTAGCCCAGGGGGATACTGAAGCTTTCTTT. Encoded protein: CAWSVAQGDTEAFF.

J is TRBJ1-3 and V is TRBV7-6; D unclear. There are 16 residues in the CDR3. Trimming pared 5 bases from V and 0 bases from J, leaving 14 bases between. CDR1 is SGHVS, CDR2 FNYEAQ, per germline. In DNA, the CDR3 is TGTGCCAGCAGCCACCCGTACGGGAACTCTGGAAACACCATATATTTT. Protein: CASSHPYGNSGNTIYF.

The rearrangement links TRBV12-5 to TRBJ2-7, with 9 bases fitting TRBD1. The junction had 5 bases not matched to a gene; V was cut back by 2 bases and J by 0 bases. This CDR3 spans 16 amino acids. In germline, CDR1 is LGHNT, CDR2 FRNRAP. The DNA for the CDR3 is TGTGCTAGTGGTTTGACTCTGGGACAGGGCTCCTACGAGCAGTACTTC. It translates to CASGLTLGQGSYEQYF.

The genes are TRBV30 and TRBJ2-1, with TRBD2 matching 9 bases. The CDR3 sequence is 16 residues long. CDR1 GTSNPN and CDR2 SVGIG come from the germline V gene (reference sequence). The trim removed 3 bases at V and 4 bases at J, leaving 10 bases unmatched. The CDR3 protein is CAWRRKGSGGYNEQFF. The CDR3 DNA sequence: TGTGCCTGGAGACGTAAGGGTAGCGGGGGTTACAATGAGCAGTTCTTC.

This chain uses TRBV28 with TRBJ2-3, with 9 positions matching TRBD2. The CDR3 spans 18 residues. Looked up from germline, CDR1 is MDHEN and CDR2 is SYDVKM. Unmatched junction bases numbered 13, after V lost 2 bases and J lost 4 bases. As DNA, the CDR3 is TGTGCCAGCAGTTTACCCTGGGCTAGCGGGAATAGGGCAGATACGCAGTATTTT. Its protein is CASSLPWASGNRADTQYF.

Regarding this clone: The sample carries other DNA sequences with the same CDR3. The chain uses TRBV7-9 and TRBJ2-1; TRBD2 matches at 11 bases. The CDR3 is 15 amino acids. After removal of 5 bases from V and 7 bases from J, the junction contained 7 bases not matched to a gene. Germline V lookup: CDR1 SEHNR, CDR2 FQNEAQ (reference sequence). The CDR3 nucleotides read TGTGCCAGCAGCCCGACTAGCGGGGTACGGAATGAGCAGTTCTTC. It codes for CASSPTSGVRNEQFF.

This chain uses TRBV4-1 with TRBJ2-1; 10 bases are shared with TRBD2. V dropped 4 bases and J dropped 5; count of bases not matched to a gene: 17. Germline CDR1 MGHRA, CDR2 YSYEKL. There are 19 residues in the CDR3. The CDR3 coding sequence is TGCGCCAGCAGCCCACAAGGCCCTTTAGCGGGAGGTATGGACAATGAGCAGTTCTTC. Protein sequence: CASSPQGPLAGGMDNEQFF.

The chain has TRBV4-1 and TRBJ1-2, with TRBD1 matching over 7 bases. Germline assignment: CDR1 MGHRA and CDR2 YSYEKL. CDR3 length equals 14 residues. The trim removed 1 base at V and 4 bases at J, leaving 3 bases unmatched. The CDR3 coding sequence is TGCGCCAGCAGCCAAGCGGGACAGATCTATGGCTACACCTTC. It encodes CASSQAGQIYGYTF.

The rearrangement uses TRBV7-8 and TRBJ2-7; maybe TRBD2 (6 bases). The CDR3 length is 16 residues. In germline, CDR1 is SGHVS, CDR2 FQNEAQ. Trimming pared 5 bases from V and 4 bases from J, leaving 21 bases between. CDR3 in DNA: TGTGCCAGCAGCCCCTCGAGTGCGGGGTCGGCTTACGAGCAGTACTTC. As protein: CASSPSSAGSAYEQYF.